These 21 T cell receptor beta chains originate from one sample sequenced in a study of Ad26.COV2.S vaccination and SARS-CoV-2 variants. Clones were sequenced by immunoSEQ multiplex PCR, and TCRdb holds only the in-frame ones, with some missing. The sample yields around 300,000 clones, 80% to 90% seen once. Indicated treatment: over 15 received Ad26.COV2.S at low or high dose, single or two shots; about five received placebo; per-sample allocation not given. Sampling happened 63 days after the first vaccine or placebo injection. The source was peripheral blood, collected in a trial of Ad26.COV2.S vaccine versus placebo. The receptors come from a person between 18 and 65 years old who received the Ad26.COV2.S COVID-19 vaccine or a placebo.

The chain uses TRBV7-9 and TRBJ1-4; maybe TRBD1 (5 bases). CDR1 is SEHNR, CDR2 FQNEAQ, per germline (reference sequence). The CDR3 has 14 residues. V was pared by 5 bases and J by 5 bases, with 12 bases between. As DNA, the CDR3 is TGTGCCAGCAGCCCCGGGACCTTAAATGAAAAACTGTTTTTT. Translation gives CASSPGTLNEKLFF. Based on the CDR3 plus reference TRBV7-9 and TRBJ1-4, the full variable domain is DTGVSQNPRHKITKRGQNVTFRCDPISEHNRLYWYRQTLGQGPEFLTYFQNEAQLEKSRLLSDRFSAERPKGSFSTLEIQRTEQGDSAMYLCASSPGTLNEKLFFGSGTQLSVL.

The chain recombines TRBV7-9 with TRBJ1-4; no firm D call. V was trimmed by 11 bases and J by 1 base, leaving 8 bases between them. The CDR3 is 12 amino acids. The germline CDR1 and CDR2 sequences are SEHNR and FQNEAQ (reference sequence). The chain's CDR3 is CAAAGTNEKLFF. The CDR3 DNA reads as TGTGCCGCAGCGGGAACTAATGAAAAACTGTTTTTT.

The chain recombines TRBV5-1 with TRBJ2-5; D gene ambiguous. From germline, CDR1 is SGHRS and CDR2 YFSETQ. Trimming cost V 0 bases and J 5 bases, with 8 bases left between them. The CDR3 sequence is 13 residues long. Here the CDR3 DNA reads TGCGCCAGCAGCTTGGCTGAACGGGAGACCCAGTACTTC. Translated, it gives CASSLAERETQYF.

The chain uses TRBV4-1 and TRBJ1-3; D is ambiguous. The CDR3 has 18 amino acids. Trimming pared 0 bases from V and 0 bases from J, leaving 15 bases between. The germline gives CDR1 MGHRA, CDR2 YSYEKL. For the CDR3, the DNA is TGCGCCAGCAGCCAAGATCAGGTCGGGGTCGACTCTGGAAACACCATATATTTT. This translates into CASSQDQVGVDSGNTIYF.

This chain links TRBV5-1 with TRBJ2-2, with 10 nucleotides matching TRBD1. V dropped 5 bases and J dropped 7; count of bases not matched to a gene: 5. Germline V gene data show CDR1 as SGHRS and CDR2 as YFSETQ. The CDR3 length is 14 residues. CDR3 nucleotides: TGCGCCAGCAGATTGACAGGGGGCGGCGGGGAGCTGTTTTTT. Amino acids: CASRLTGGGGELFF.

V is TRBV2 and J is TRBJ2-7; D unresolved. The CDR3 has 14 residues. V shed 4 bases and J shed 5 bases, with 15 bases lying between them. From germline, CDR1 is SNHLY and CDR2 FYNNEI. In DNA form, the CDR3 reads TGTGCCAGCAGTGTAAGCAGAGAGGCAGACGAGCAGTACTTC. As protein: CASSVSREADEQYF.

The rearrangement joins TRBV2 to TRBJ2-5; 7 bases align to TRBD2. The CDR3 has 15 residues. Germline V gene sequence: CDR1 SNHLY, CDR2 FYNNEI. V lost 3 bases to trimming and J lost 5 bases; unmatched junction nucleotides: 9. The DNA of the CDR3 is TGTGCCAGCAGTGATTTACGGGGGGTCGGGGAGACCCAGTACTTC. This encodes CASSDLRGVGETQYF. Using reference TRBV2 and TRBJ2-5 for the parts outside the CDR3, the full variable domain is EPEVTQTPSHQVTQMGQEVILRCVPISNHLYFYWYRQILGQKVEFLVSFYNNEISEKSEIFDDQFSVERPDGSNFTLKIRSTKLEDSAMYFCASSDLRGVGETQYFGPGTRLLVL.

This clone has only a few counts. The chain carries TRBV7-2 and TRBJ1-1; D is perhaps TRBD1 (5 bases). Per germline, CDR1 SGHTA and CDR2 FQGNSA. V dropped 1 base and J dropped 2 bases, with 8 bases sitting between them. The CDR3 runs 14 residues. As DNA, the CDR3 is TGTGCCAGCAGCTTAGGCAGGGCTAACACTGAAGCTTTCTTT. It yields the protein CASSLGRANTEAFF.

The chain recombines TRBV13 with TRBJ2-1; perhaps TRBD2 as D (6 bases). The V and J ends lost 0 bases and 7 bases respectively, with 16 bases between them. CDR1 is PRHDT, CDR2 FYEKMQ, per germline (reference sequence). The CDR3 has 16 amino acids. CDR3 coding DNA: TGTGCCAGCAGCTTAGGTGGTCTCGGGAGCGGAAATGAGCAGTTCTTC. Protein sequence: CASSLGGLGSGNEQFF. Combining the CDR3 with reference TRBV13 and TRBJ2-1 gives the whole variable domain AAGVIQSPRHLIKEKRETATLKCYPIPRHDTVYWYQQGPGQDPQFLISFYEKMQSDKGSIPDRFSAQQFSDYHSELNMSSLELGDSALYFCASSLGGLGSGNEQFFGPGTRLTVL.

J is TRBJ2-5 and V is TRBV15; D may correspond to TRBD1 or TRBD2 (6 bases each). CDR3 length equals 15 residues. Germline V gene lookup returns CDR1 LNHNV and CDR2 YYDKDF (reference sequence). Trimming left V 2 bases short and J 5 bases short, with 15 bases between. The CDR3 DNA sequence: TGTGCCACCAGCAGAAACCGGGGGCTCGGGGAGACCCAGTACTTC. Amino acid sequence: CATSRNRGLGETQYF. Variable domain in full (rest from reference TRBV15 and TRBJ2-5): DAMVIQNPRYQVTQFGKPVTLSCSQTLNHNVMYWYQQKSSQAPKLLFHYYDKDFNNEADTPDNFQSRRPNTSFCFLDIRSPGLGDTAMYLCATSRNRGLGETQYFGPGTRLLVL.

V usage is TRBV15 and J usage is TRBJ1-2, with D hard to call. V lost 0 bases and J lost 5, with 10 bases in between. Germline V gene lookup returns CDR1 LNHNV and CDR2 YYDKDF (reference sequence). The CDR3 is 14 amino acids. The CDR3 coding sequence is TGTGCCACCAGCAGAGATCGTTCAGATTATGGCTACACCTTC. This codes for CATSRDRSDYGYTF.

This CDR3 is CASGPGQTNTGELFF. Here the CDR3 DNA reads TGCGCGTCGGGACCGGGACAGACGAACACCGGGGAGCTGTTTTTT. The chain has TRBV5-1 and TRBJ2-2; 7 bases are shared with TRBD1. The CDR3 sequence is 15 residues long. The V gene's germline CDR1 is SGHRS and CDR2 YFSETQ. The full variable domain, in which reference TRBV5-1 and TRBJ2-2 provide the parts outside the CDR3, is KAGVTQTPRYLIKTRGQQVTLSCSPISGHRSVSWYQQTPGQGLQFLFEYFSETQRNKGNFPGRFSGRQFSNSRSEMNVSTLELGDSALYLCASGPGQTNTGELFFGEGSRLTVL.

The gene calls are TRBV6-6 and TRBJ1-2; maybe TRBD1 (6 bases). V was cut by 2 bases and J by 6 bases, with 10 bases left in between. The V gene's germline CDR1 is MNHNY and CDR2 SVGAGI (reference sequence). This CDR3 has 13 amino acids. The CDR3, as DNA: TGTGCCAGCAGTTACACCTACAGGGATGGCTACACCTTC. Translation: CASSYTYRDGYTF.

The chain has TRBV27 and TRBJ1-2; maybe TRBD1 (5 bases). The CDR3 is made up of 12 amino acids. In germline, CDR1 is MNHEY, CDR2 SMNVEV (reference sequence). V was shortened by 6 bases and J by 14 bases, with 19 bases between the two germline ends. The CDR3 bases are TGTGCCAGCAGACCGGGACCGGACCTAGAAACCTTC. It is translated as CASRPGPDLETF.

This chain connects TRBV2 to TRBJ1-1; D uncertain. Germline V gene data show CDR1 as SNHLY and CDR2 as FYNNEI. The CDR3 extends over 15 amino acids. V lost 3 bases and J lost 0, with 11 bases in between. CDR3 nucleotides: TGTGCCAGCAGTGATTCCCAGGTCCTGAACACTGAAGCTTTCTTT. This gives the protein CASSDSQVLNTEAFF. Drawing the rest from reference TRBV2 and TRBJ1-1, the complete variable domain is EPEVTQTPSHQVTQMGQEVILRCVPISNHLYFYWYRQILGQKVEFLVSFYNNEISEKSEIFDDQFSVERPDGSNFTLKIRSTKLEDSAMYFCASSDSQVLNTEAFFGQGTRLTVV.

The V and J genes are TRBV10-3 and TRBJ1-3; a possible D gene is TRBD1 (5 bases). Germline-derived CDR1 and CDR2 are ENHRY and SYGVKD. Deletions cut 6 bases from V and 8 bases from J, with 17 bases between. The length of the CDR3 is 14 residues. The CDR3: CAISTGLRGDTIYF. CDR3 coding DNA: TGTGCCATCAGCACTGGACTCAGAGGGGACACCATATATTTT.

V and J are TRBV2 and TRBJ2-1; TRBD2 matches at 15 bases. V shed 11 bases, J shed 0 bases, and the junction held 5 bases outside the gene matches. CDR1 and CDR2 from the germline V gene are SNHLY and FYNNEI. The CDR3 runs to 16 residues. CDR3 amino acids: CAHKGLAGGSYNEQFF. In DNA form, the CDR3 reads TGTGCCCATAAGGGACTAGCGGGGGGCTCCTACAATGAGCAGTTCTTC.

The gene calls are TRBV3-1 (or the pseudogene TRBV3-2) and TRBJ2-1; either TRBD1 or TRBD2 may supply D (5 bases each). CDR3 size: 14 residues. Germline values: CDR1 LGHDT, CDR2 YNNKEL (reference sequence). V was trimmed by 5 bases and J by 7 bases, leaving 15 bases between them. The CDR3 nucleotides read TGTGCCAGCAGCTTTACCGGGACGGGTAATGAGCAGTTCTTC. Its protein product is CASSFTGTGNEQFF.

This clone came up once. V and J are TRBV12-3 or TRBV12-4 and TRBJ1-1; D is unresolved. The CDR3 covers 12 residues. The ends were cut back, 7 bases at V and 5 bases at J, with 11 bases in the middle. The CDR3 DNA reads TGTGCCAGCACCCTGGGTGGGACTGAAGCTTTCTTT. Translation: CASTLGGTEAFF.

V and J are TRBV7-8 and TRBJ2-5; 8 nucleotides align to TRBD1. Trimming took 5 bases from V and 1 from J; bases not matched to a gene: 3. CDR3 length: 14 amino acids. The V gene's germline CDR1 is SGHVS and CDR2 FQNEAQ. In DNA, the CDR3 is TGTGCCAGCAGCCCCGGACAGGGCCAAGAGACCCAGTACTTC. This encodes CASSPGQGQETQYF.

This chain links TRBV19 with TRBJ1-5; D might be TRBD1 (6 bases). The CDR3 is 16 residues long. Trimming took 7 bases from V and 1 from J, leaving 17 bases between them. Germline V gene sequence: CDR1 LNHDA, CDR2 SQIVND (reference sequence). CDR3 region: CASTQKGGSSNQPQHF. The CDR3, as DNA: TGTGCCAGTACCCAAAAAGGGGGAAGCAGCAATCAGCCCCAGCATTTT.